This is a list of T cell receptor beta chains from one sample in a study of neurological immune-mediated disorders. TCRdb analysed the 5' RACE reads with MiXCR anew, one entry per CDR3 protein. Seen here are tens of thousands of distinct CDR3 sequences, less than 8.5% observed once, and the top ten hold less than 4.5%. Specimen: PBMCs. Source of these receptors: a woman aged 40-49 years in good health. Both conserved end residues are part of each CDR3. D genes are given only for firm matches.

v_call: TRBV6-2/TRBV6-3; d_call: -; cdr3_aa: CASTNTDTQYF
v_call: TRBV7-3; d_call: TRBD2; cdr3_aa: CASSLGPGGTGELFF
v_call: TRBV6-5; d_call: -; cdr3_aa: CASSGRTETSEAFF
v_call: TRBV5-1; d_call: -; cdr3_aa: CASSLDTGMAKNIQYF
v_call: TRBV9; d_call: -; cdr3_aa: CASSETGKSTDTQYF
v_call: TRBV9; d_call: TRBD1; cdr3_aa: CASSVRTGTNTGELFF
v_call: TRBV10-1; d_call: TRBD1; cdr3_aa: CASRETRQGLNTEAFF
v_call: TRBV27; d_call: -; cdr3_aa: CASRNSFLGLPQGTQYF
v_call: TRBV3-1; d_call: TRBD1; cdr3_aa: CASTGTGVGNEQFF
v_call: TRBV5-5; d_call: TRBD1; cdr3_aa: CASSPGTGVRNTNSPLHF
v_call: TRBV5-1; d_call: -; cdr3_aa: CASSLNGAGTEAFF
v_call: TRBV10-2; d_call: TRBD1; cdr3_aa: CASSEPMGQTREKLFF
v_call: TRBV5-1; d_call: -; cdr3_aa: CASSLGSPSYNEQFF
v_call: TRBV7-2; d_call: -; cdr3_aa: CASSLVTEDYGYTF
v_call: TRBV5-1; d_call: TRBD1; cdr3_aa: CASSLALTDRVLGEAFF
v_call: TRBV18; d_call: -; cdr3_aa: CASSPTLTGFDEKLFF
v_call: TRBV20-1; d_call: -; cdr3_aa: CSARVGSNQPQHF
v_call: TRBV20-1; d_call: -; cdr3_aa: CSASRQGAYNEQFF
v_call: TRBV20-1; d_call: TRBD2; cdr3_aa: CSASPRTSGRDPYNEQFF
v_call: TRBV24-1; d_call: -; cdr3_aa: CATSWEARAGELFF
v_call: TRBV7-9; d_call: -; cdr3_aa: CASSLWDEGHYGYTF
v_call: TRBV6-1; d_call: -; cdr3_aa: CASSEEQGGYNEQFF
v_call: TRBV9; d_call: -; cdr3_aa: CASSVDGLKTQYF
v_call: TRBV7-9; d_call: -; cdr3_aa: CASSLGAENIQYF
v_call: TRBV20-1; d_call: -; cdr3_aa: CSAHQLGTSAETQYF
v_call: TRBV11-2; d_call: -; cdr3_aa: CASSLDAGVWEMYTF
v_call: TRBV7-9; d_call: TRBD1; cdr3_aa: CASSSPTGTGKGGYTF
v_call: TRBV7-3; d_call: -; cdr3_aa: CASSPSRGGGGTDTQYF
v_call: TRBV28; d_call: -; cdr3_aa: CASSRGLYNEQFF
v_call: TRBV12-5; d_call: -; cdr3_aa: CASGERDSNTGELFF
v_call: TRBV15; d_call: -; cdr3_aa: CATSNQRDSPLHF
v_call: TRBV5-1; d_call: -; cdr3_aa: CASSLGEEQPQHF
v_call: TRBV5-5; d_call: TRBD2; cdr3_aa: CASSRPGAGGYEQYF
v_call: TRBV20-1; d_call: TRBD1; cdr3_aa: CSAGTAVLSTF
v_call: TRBV6-1; d_call: -; cdr3_aa: CASSEEAGGYGYTF
v_call: TRBV7-9; d_call: -; cdr3_aa: CASHGPGNTIYF
v_call: TRBV2; d_call: -; cdr3_aa: CASSERSANTEAFF
v_call: TRBV6-5; d_call: -; cdr3_aa: CASSYARTMSAYNEQFF
v_call: TRBV7-9; d_call: -; cdr3_aa: CASSGRGGTTYNEQFF
v_call: TRBV29-1; d_call: TRBD1; cdr3_aa: CSVLGGADGYTF
v_call: TRBV12-3/TRBV12-4; d_call: -; cdr3_aa: CASSNVINYGYTF
v_call: TRBV5-1; d_call: -; cdr3_aa: CASRDTSSGNTIYF